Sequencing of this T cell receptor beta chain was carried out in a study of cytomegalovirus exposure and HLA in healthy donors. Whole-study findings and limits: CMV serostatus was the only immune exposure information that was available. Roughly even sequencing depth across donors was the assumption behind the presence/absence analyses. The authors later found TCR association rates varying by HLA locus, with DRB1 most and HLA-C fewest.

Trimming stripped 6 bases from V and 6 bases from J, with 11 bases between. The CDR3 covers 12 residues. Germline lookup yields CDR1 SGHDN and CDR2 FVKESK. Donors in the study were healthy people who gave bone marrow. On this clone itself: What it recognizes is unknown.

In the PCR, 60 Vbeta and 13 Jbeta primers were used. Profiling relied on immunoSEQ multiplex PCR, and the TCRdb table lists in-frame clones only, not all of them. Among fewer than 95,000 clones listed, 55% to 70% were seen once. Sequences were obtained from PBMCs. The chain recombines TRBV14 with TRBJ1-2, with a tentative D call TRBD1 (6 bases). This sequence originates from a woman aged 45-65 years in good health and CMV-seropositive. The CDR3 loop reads CASSRDRNGYTF. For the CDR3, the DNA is TGTGCCAGCAGTCGAGACAGGAATGGCTACACCTTC.